The TCR beta chain under discussion was sequenced for a study of CD8 T cells in ankylosing spondylitis. This clonotype was seen only a few times. No antigen is known for it. General study results and limits: With a CD8+ phenotype, disease-linked clones were relatively rare in peripheral blood.

5'-RACE, quantitative and with molecular barcodes, yielded the TCR beta libraries. TCRdb reprocessed the 5' RACE reads with MiXCR, giving one entry per CDR3 protein. The sample has approximately 300,000 distinct CDR3 sequences, less than 25% seen once. V was cut by 3 bases and J by 11 bases, with 17 bases left in between. CDR3 length: 14 residues. CDR1 is SGHVS, CDR2 FNYEAQ, per germline. This sequence originates from a female donor with ankylosing spondylitis or in good health (not recorded which). The sample taken for sequencing was blood, either unsorted or a sorted T cell fraction (not recorded which). J is TRBJ2-1 and V is TRBV7-6; a possible D gene is TRBD2 (7 bases). The CDR3 protein is CASSFSGPGQKQFF. CDR3 coding DNA: TGTGCCAGCAGCTTTAGCGGGCCCGGACAGAAGCAGTTCTTC. The full variable domain, its missing parts supplied by reference TRBV7-6 and TRBJ2-1, is GAGVSQSPRYKVTKRGQDVALRCDPISGHVSLYWYRQALGQGPEFLTYFNYEAQQDKSGLPNDRFSAERPEGSISTLTIQRTEQRDSAMYRCASSFSGPGQKQFFGPGTRLTVL.